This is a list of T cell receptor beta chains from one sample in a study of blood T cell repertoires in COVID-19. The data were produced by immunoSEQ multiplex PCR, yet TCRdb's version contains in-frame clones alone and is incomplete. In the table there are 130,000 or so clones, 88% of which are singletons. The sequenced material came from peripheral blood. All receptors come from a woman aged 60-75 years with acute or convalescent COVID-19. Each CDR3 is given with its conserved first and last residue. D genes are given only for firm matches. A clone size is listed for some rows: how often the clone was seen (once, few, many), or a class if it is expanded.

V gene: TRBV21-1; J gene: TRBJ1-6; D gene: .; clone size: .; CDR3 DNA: TGTGCCCGACAGCCCCTCCACTTT; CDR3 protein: CARQPLHF
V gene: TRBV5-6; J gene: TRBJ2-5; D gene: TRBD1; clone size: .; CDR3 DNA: TGTGCCAGCAGCTGGACAGGGTCGGAAGAGACCCAGTACTTC; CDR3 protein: CASSWTGSEETQYF
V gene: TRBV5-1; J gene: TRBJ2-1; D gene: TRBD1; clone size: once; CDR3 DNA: TGCGCCAGCAGCTTGGATCCCACAGGGGTGGGCAATGAGCAGTTCTTC; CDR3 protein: CASSLDPTGVGNEQFF
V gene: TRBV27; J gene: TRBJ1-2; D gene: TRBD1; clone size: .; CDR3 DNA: TGTGCCAGCAGACCTAATACAGGGGGTCCCTTAGATGGCTACACCTTC; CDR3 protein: CASRPNTGGPLDGYTF
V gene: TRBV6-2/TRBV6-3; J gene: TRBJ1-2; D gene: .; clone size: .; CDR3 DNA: TGTGCCAGCAGTAGTACAGGAGCCCTTATATCCTATGGCTACACCTTC; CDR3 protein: CASSSTGALISYGYTF
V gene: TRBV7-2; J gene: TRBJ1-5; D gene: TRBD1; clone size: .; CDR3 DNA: TGTGCCAGCAGCATACGACAGGGCCAGCCCCAGCATTTT; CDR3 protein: CASSIRQGQPQHF
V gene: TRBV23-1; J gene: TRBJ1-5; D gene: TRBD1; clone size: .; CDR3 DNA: TGCGCCAGCAGGGACAGGGTTCGGTCCCAGCATTTT; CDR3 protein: CASRDRVRSQHF
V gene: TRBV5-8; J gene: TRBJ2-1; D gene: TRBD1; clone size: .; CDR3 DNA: TGTGCCAGCAGCACTCTTTACAGGGGACGTACAATCAATGAGCAGTTCTTC; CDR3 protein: CASSTLYRGRTINEQFF
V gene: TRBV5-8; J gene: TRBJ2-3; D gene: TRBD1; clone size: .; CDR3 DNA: TGTGCCAGCAGCTGGGACAGATTGAGGACTACAGATACGCAGTATTTT; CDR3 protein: CASSWDRLRTTDTQYF
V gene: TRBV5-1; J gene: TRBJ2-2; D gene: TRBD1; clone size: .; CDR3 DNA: TGCGCCAGCAGCTTTCGGACAGGGGACACCGGGGAGCTGTTTTTT; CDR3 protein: CASSFRTGDTGELFF
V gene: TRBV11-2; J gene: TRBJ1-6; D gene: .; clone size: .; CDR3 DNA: TGTGCCAGCAGCGACCGCGGCTCCTATAATTCACCCCTCCACTTT; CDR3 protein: CASSDRGSYNSPLHF
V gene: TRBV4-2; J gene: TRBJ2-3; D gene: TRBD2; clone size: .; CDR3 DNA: TGTGCCAGCAGCCAATGGCCGGGACTAGCGGAACTTTATATAGATACGCAGTATTTT; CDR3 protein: CASSQWPGLAELYIDTQYF
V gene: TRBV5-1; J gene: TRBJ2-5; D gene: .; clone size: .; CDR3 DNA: TGCGCCAGCAGCCCGGAGGAGGAGACCCAGTACTTC; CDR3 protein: CASSPEEETQYF
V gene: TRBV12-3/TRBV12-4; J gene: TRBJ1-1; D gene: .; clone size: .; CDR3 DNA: TGTGCCAGCACCCCACAAGAGAACACTGAAGCTTTCTTT; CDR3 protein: CASTPQENTEAFF